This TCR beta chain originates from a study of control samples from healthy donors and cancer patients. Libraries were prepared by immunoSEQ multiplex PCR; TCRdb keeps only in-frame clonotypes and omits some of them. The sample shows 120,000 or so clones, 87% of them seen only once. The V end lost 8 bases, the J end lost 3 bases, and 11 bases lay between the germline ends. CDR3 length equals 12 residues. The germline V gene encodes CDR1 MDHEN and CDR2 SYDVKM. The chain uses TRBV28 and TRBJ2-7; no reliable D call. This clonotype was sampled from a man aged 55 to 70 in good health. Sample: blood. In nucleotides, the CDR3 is TGTGCCAGCGGGAAGGATCTCTACGAGCAGTACTTC. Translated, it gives CASGKDLYEQYF.